These 26 T cell receptor beta chains were all obtained from the same sample, sequenced in a study of somatic mutations in cytotoxic T cells in rheumatoid arthritis. The method was immunoSEQ multiplex PCR; TCRdb's version includes in-frame clones alone and lacks a portion of them. The sample includes about 5,500 clones, 82% of them seen just once. Sequenced sample: CD8+ T cells sorted from blood. These receptors came from a woman aged 50 to 60 with rheumatoid arthritis.

J is TRBJ2-7 and V is TRBV6-5, with 9 bases that match TRBD1. With 8 bases clipped from V and 5 bases from J, the junction kept 10 bases outside the gene matches. CDR1 MNHEY and CDR2 SVGAGI come from the germline V gene. The CDR3 is 14 residues long. CDR3 nucleotide sequence: TGTGCCAGCCAAGACAGCACAGGGGGCAACGAGCAGTACTTC. Protein sequence: CASQDSTGGNEQYF.

This sequence joins TRBV7-9 and TRBJ1-5; 7 nucleotides align to TRBD1. The CDR3 extends over 12 amino acids. The germline gives CDR1 SEHNR, CDR2 FQNEAQ (reference sequence). Trimming cost V 5 bases and J 12 bases; bases outside gene matches: 7. CDR3 region: CASSTGDSDQHF. The CDR3 nucleotides read TGTGCCAGCAGCACTGGGGACAGCGACCAGCATTTT. The whole variable domain, remainder taken from reference TRBV7-9 and TRBJ1-5, is DTGVSQNPRHKITKRGQNVTFRCDPISEHNRLYWYRQTLGQGPEFLTYFQNEAQLEKSRLLSDRFSAERPKGSFSTLEIQRTEQGDSAMYLCASSTGDSDQHFGDGTRLSIL.

This chain links TRBV5-6 with TRBJ2-2; tentative D call: TRBD1 (6 bases). CDR1 is SGHDT, CDR2 YYEEEE, per germline. There are 14 residues in the CDR3. The ends were cut back, 5 bases at V and 1 base at J, with 9 bases in the middle. The CDR3 DNA is TGTGCCAGCAGACTGGGACAGAACACCGGGGAGCTGTTTTTT. This sequence encodes CASRLGQNTGELFF.

The V gene is TRBV9, the J gene TRBJ1-5; D is perhaps TRBD1 (5 bases). The CDR3 has 13 amino acids. Trimming took 2 bases from V and 9 from J, leaving 12 bases between them. The V gene's germline CDR1 is SGDLS and CDR2 YYNGEE. The CDR3 here is CASSVSGSGPQHF. The CDR3, as DNA: TGTGCCAGCAGCGTGTCAGGGTCAGGGCCCCAGCATTTT.

This clone was seen once. The chain couples TRBV5-6 to TRBJ2-1, with D maybe TRBD2 (6 bases). The CDR3 runs to 12 residues. Germline CDR1 reads SGHDT; CDR2 reads YYEEEE. V gave up 0 bases and J gave up 14 bases, with 12 bases separating them. CDR3 in DNA: TGTGCCAGCAGCTTGGCGGGAGAAGGGGAGTTCTTC. This encodes CASSLAGEGEFF.

The CDR3 DNA is TGTGCCAAAGGGGCAGGGGGGACTGAAGCTTTCTTT. Translation: CAKGAGGTEAFF. The chain links TRBV2 to TRBJ1-1, with 7 bases that match TRBD1. Germline trimming cut 10 bases from V and 5 bases from J; bases unmatched to any gene: 7. CDR1 SNHLY and CDR2 FYNNEI come from the germline V gene. The CDR3 is 12 amino acids. Looking up the rest from reference TRBV2 and TRBJ1-1 gives the full variable domain: EPEVTQTPSHQVTQMGQEVILRCVPISNHLYFYWYRQILGQKVEFLVSFYNNEISEKSEIFDDQFSVERPDGSNFTLKIRSTKLEDSAMYFCAKGAGGTEAFFGQGTRLTVV.

The chain is built from TRBV6-6 and TRBJ2-1; the D gene is possibly TRBD1 (6 bases). The germline CDR1 and CDR2 sequences are MNHNY and SVGAGI (reference sequence). V was pared by 5 bases and J by 10 bases, with 12 bases between. The length of the CDR3 is 12 residues. The CDR3 sequence: CASSTRGREQFF. The CDR3, as DNA: TGTGCCAGCAGTACCAGGGGACGGGAGCAGTTCTTC.

This chain joins TRBV4-1 and TRBJ1-5; D is possibly TRBD1 (5 bases). Trimming shortened V by 3 bases and J by 3 bases, and 9 bases separated the two germline ends. The CDR3 sequence is 14 residues long. The V gene's germline CDR1 is MGHRA and CDR2 YSYEKL. The DNA for the CDR3 is TGCGCCAGCAGCCAGACAGATATCAATCAGCCCCAGCATTTT. This gives the protein CASSQTDINQPQHF.

This chain connects TRBV29-1 to TRBJ2-7; TRBD2 agrees at 11 bases. This CDR3 is built from 15 residues. Trimming at V came to 6 bases and at J to 4 bases, leaving 11 bases not matched to a gene. Germline V CDR1 and CDR2: SQVTM, ANQGSEA. CDR3 protein: CSVELLAGVIYEQYF. The DNA for the CDR3 is TGCAGCGTCGAGCTACTAGCGGGAGTTATTTACGAGCAGTACTTC.

The V call is TRBV2, the J call TRBJ1-6, with TRBD1 matching 9 bases. Germline assignment: CDR1 SNHLY and CDR2 FYNNEI. The CDR3 consists of 14 residues. J was trimmed by 5 bases and V by 8 bases; bases with no gene match: 4. The CDR3 DNA reads TGTGCCAGCGGGGGACAGGGACATAATTCACCCCTCCACTTT. Protein sequence: CASGGQGHNSPLHF.

The rearrangement links TRBV4-1 to TRBJ1-1; 8 bases agree with TRBD1. The CDR3 has 15 amino acids. Germline CDR1 is MGHRA and CDR2 is YSYEKL. V lost 0 bases and J lost 3; bases outside the gene matches: 3. As DNA, the CDR3 is TGCGCCAGCAGCCAAGATACAGGGGGTTACACTGAAGCTTTCTTT. This codes for CASSQDTGGYTEAFF.

This clone was seen once. The gene calls are TRBV5-6 and TRBJ2-5, with D perhaps TRBD2 (6 bases). The CDR3 totals 16 residues. Per germline, CDR1 SGHDT and CDR2 YYEEEE. The V end was cut by 1 base, the J end by 9 bases, with 22 bases between. The CDR3 region is CASSLPTPGLSESQYF. The CDR3 DNA is TGTGCCAGCAGCTTGCCTACCCCGGGACTCAGTGAGTCCCAGTACTTC.

This clone was counted once. This sequence joins TRBV27 and TRBJ2-1; 7 bases are a match to TRBD2. The CDR3 extends over 14 amino acids. Germline V gene lookup returns CDR1 MNHEY and CDR2 SMNVEV (reference sequence). The junction had 9 bases not matched to a gene; V was cut back by 10 bases and J by 3 bases. Written as DNA, the CDR3 is TGTGCCACCGCCCCGGGGACTAACTACAATGAGCAGTTCTTC. Its protein is CATAPGTNYNEQFF.

The genes are TRBV28 and TRBJ1-2, with 12 bases identical to TRBD1. CDR1 is MDHEN and CDR2 is SYDVKM in the germline V gene. This CDR3 spans 17 amino acids. The junction had 9 bases not matched to a gene; V was cut back by 0 bases and J by 7 bases. The CDR3 here is CASSLWTPGQGASGYTF. The CDR3 DNA reads TGTGCCAGCAGTTTATGGACCCCGGGACAGGGGGCAAGTGGCTACACCTTC.

J is TRBJ2-1 and V is TRBV6-5, with TRBD2 matching over 11 bases. Per germline, CDR1 MNHEY and CDR2 SVGAGI. CDR3 size: 15 residues. The CDR3 loop reads CATTHRLAGGDEQFF. CDR3 coding DNA: TGTGCAACCACCCACCGGCTAGCGGGGGGCGATGAGCAGTTCTTC.

Only one count was recorded for this clone. The chain joins TRBV5-5 to TRBJ2-5, with 7 bases lining up with TRBD2. Unmatched junction bases numbered 7, after V lost 6 bases and J lost 5 bases. The CDR3 spans 13 residues. Germline V gene lookup returns CDR1 SGHKS and CDR2 YYEKEE (reference sequence). The CDR3 DNA reads TGTGCCAGCACCATTCGGGGGGTTGAGACCCAGTACTTC. This translates into CASTIRGVETQYF.

The chain is built from TRBV6-5 and TRBJ2-7, with 11 nucleotides matching TRBD1. Unmatched junction bases numbered 4, after V lost 0 bases and J lost 3 bases. The CDR3 has 16 amino acids. CDR1 and CDR2 (germline): MNHEY, SVGAGI. In DNA, the CDR3 is TGTGCCAGCAGTTACTCGGAAGGGACAGGGGGCTACGAGCAGTACTTC. Protein product: CASSYSEGTGGYEQYF.

This clone was picked up one time. The J gene is TRBJ2-3, the V gene TRBV11-1; 8 nucleotides align to TRBD2. CDR1 is SGHAT and CDR2 is FQDESV in the germline V gene (reference sequence). After removal of 3 bases from V and 4 bases from J, the junction contained 3 bases not matched to a gene. The CDR3 covers 14 residues. CDR3 DNA: TGTGCCAGCAGCTTCTTGCGGGAGGCAGATACGCAGTATTTT. Translating it yields CASSFLREADTQYF.

V is TRBV4-2 and J is TRBJ2-5; TRBD1 might be the D (5 bases). The closer fit of TRBJ2-7 to the DNA end suggests the J call may be wrong. This CDR3 spans 13 amino acids. Germline CDR1 and CDR2: LGHNA and YNFKEQ. In DNA, the CDR3 is TGTGCCAGCACCCCTGGAGCAGGGTACGAGCAGTACTTC. Its protein is CASTPGAGYEQYF.

This chain uses TRBV4-1 with TRBJ2-3, with 8 positions matching TRBD2. With 0 bases clipped from V and 2 bases from J, the junction kept 7 bases outside the gene matches. Germline V gives CDR1 MGHRA, CDR2 YSYEKL. The CDR3 is 17 residues long. CDR3 in DNA: TGCGCCAGCAGCCAAGATAGCGACGGGGGGGCCACAGATACGCAGTATTTT. It is translated as CASSQDSDGGATDTQYF.

The CDR3 nucleotides are TGTGCCAGCAGTGACGGACAGGGGAGGACTGAAGCTTTCTTT. Translation: CASSDGQGRTEAFF. The V call is TRBV6-4, the J call TRBJ1-1, with 9 nucleotides matching TRBD1. V gave up 2 bases and J gave up 5 bases; unmatched junction bases: 3. The germline V gene has CDR1 MRHNA and CDR2 SNTAGT. The CDR3 is 14 residues long.

In this sample, this clone turned up a few times. The rearrangement uses TRBV5-4 and TRBJ2-2; 8 positions agree with TRBD1. CDR3 length: 16 amino acids. CDR1 and CDR2 (germline): SGHNT, YYREEE (reference sequence). Unmatched junction bases numbered 5, after V lost 3 bases and J lost 1 base. The CDR3 DNA sequence: TGTGCCAGCAGCTCGCCGACAGGGGAGAACACCGGGGAGCTGTTTTTT. Residues: CASSSPTGENTGELFF.

The chain is built from TRBV28 and TRBJ1-3, with a possible D match to TRBD1 (6 bases). The length of the CDR3 is 13 residues. Deletions cut 5 bases from V and 4 bases from J, with 9 bases between. The germline V gene encodes CDR1 MDHEN and CDR2 SYDVKM. CDR3 region: CASSLTGGNTIYF. The DNA for the CDR3 is TGTGCCAGCAGTCTGACAGGCGGAAACACCATATATTTT.

This clone appeared a few times. The gene calls are TRBV6-1 and TRBJ1-2; 7 bases map to TRBD1. Germline CDR1 MNHNS, CDR2 SASEGT. V lost 0 bases to trimming and J lost 7 bases; unmatched junction nucleotides: 11. The CDR3 has 16 amino acids. The CDR3 here is CASSEAVQATGFGYTF. The CDR3, as DNA: TGTGCCAGCAGTGAAGCAGTCCAAGCGACAGGGTTTGGCTACACCTTC.

J is TRBJ1-5 and V is TRBV27; D call uncertain. In germline, CDR1 is MNHEY, CDR2 SMNVEV (reference sequence). Trimming removed 2 bases from V and 4 bases from J, with 9 bases in between. This CDR3 has 14 residues. CDR3 loop: CASSLAGSNQPQHF. CDR3 DNA: TGTGCCAGCAGTTTAGCGGGCTCGAATCAGCCCCAGCATTTT.

This chain uses TRBV27 with TRBJ2-1; a possible D gene is TRBD2 (6 bases). CDR3 size: 13 residues. Germline V gene sequence: CDR1 MNHEY, CDR2 SMNVEV (reference sequence). V was cut by 7 bases and J by 7 bases, with 14 bases left in between. For the CDR3, the DNA is TGTGCCAGCACAGGGACTTTATGGAATGAGCAGTTCTTC. Protein product: CASTGTLWNEQFF.